These T cell receptor beta chains were read from a single sample in a study of cytomegalovirus exposure and HLA in healthy donors. Profiling relied on immunoSEQ multiplex PCR, and the TCRdb table lists in-frame clones only, not all of them. This sample carries over 200,000 clones, 90% of them seen once, and the ten largest clones take 0.35% to 0.4%. Material: PBMCs. Every receptor here comes from a woman between 18 and 29 years old in good health and CMV-seronegative. CDR3s include the opening cysteine and the closing phenylalanine or tryptophan. The order of the fields is J gene, V gene, D gene, clone size, CDR3 DNA, CDR3 protein. D genes are given only for firm matches. Clone size appears in some rows only: once, few, many, or a class for an expanded clone.

J: TRBJ2-1; V: TRBV5-1; D: TRBD2; size: .; DNA: TGCGCCAGCAGCTTGGCGACTAGCGGGGACGTAGATGAGCAGTTCTTC; CDR3: CASSLATSGDVDEQFF
J: TRBJ1-2; V: TRBV10-3; D: .; size: once; DNA: TGTGCCATCAGTGAGTCTGTTAGCGTCTCGGACGGCTACACCTTC; CDR3: CAISESVSVSDGYTF
J: TRBJ2-7; V: TRBV28; D: .; size: .; DNA: TGTGCCAGCACCTACGGTCGGTTCGGGGGGCCGGGCACCTACGAGCAGTACTTC; CDR3: CASTYGRFGGPGTYEQYF
J: TRBJ1-6; V: TRBV27; D: .; size: .; DNA: TGTGCCAGCAGTTGGACTCCGGGCCGTTCACCCCTCCACTTT; CDR3: CASSWTPGRSPLHF
J: TRBJ2-1; V: TRBV29-1; D: .; size: .; DNA: TGCAGCGTTGAAGACCCGGGTCGGCAGGGGATCTACAATGAGCAGTTCTTC; CDR3: CSVEDPGRQGIYNEQFF
J: TRBJ2-3; V: TRBV2; D: TRBD2; size: .; DNA: TGTGCCAGCAGCCCGGGGGGTTGGGGAGATACGCAGTATTTT; CDR3: CASSPGGWGDTQYF
J: TRBJ1-6; V: TRBV6-5; D: .; size: .; DNA: TGTGCCAGCAGTTACGCAATTAGCTCCTATAATTCACCCCTCCACTTT; CDR3: CASSYAISSYNSPLHF
J: TRBJ1-1; V: TRBV28; D: TRBD1; size: .; DNA: TGTGCCAGCAGGGGAAGGCGGGGTCCAGGGGGGAACACTGAAGCTTTCTTT; CDR3: CASRGRRGPGGNTEAFF
J: TRBJ1-2; V: TRBV27; D: TRBD1; size: few; DNA: TGTGCCAGCAGTTTATTCGAGGGGGACAGCTATGGCTACACCTTC; CDR3: CASSLFEGDSYGYTF
J: TRBJ1-6; V: TRBV28; D: .; size: .; DNA: TGTGCCAGCAGTTCGGACATCAAGCCCAATTCACCCCTCCACTTT; CDR3: CASSSDIKPNSPLHF
J: TRBJ2-2; V: TRBV7-9; D: TRBD1; size: few; DNA: TGTGCCAGCAGCTCCCCGTCGGACAGGGCGATTAACACCGGGGAGCTGTTTTTT; CDR3: CASSSPSDRAINTGELFF
J: TRBJ1-5; V: TRBV5-1; D: TRBD1; size: .; DNA: TGCGCCAGCAGCTTGGGGCAGGGGGCTAATCAGCCCCAGCATTTT; CDR3: CASSLGQGANQPQHF
J: TRBJ1-1; V: TRBV19; D: .; size: .; DNA: TGTGCCAGTACCAGGGATATTTGGAACACTGAAGCTTTCTTT; CDR3: CASTRDIWNTEAFF
J: TRBJ1-2; V: TRBV5-5; D: .; size: .; DNA: TGTGCCAGCAGCTTGGGTAGGGAGCACCTCTATGGCTACACCTTC; CDR3: CASSLGREHLYGYTF
J: TRBJ2-5; V: TRBV5-1; D: TRBD1; size: once; DNA: TGCGCCAGCAGCAGGGAAGGGACAGGGAAAGAGACCCAGTACTTC; CDR3: CASSREGTGKETQYF
J: TRBJ1-1; V: TRBV13; D: TRBD1; size: .; DNA: TGTGCCAGCAGCTCCACTAAATACAGGGGGAACACTGAAGCTTTCTTT; CDR3: CASSSTKYRGNTEAFF
J: TRBJ2-2; V: TRBV10-1; D: .; size: .; DNA: TGCGCCAGCAGCACAGCCGCGAACACCGGGGAGCTGTTTTTT; CDR3: CASSTAANTGELFF
J: TRBJ2-2; V: TRBV27; D: .; size: .; DNA: TGTGCCAGCAGTTTATCGAGACTCCACGGGGAGCTGTTTTTT; CDR3: CASSLSRLHGELFF
J: TRBJ1-2; V: TRBV5-6; D: .; size: .; DNA: TGTGCCAGCAGCTTGGTGCAGGGGCTCTATGGCTACACCTTC; CDR3: CASSLVQGLYGYTF
J: TRBJ2-1; V: TRBV6-4; D: .; size: .; DNA: TGTGCCAGCAGTGAAGCCGGGACAACCTACAATGAGCAGTTCTTC; CDR3: CASSEAGTTYNEQFF
J: TRBJ2-3; V: TRBV5-1; D: TRBD2; size: .; DNA: TGCGCCAGCAGCTTGGGAGCGGGGGCCACAGATACGCAGTATTTT; CDR3: CASSLGAGATDTQYF
J: TRBJ2-1; V: TRBV9; D: TRBD2; size: .; DNA: TGTGCCAGCAGCGTAGGCGGGGGGTCGGTATCTGAGCAGTTCTTC; CDR3: CASSVGGGSVSEQFF
J: TRBJ2-5; V: TRBV10-1; D: .; size: .; DNA: TGCGCCAGCAGCAGTGGGGGACACCGCTGGGAGACCCAGTACTTC; CDR3: CASSSGGHRWETQYF
J: TRBJ1-1; V: TRBV4-1; D: .; size: .; DNA: TGCGCCAGCAGCCAACTGGGCTTGAACACTGAAGCTTTCTTT; CDR3: CASSQLGLNTEAFF
J: TRBJ2-5; V: TRBV7-3; D: TRBD2; size: .; DNA: TGTGCCAGCAGCCCCGGACTAGCGGGGGGGTTCGCGGAGACCCAGTACTTC; CDR3: CASSPGLAGGFAETQYF
J: TRBJ2-7; V: TRBV27; D: TRBD1; size: .; DNA: TGTGCCAGCAGGCCGGGACAGTATTCCTACGAGCAGTACTTC; CDR3: CASRPGQYSYEQYF
J: TRBJ2-7; V: TRBV27; D: .; size: few; DNA: TGTGCCAGCAGTCCCAACAGGTTCCCCTCCTACGAGCAGTACTTC; CDR3: CASSPNRFPSYEQYF
J: TRBJ1-2; V: TRBV5-4; D: TRBD1; size: .; DNA: TGTGCCAGCAGCACGCGGGACAGGGGGAACTATGGCTACACCTTC; CDR3: CASSTRDRGNYGYTF
J: TRBJ1-2; V: TRBV7-9; D: .; size: .; DNA: TGTGCCAGCAGCTTAGTTGGGACACCGGACTATGGCTACACCTTC; CDR3: CASSLVGTPDYGYTF
J: TRBJ2-5; V: TRBV7-9; D: TRBD2; size: once; DNA: TGTGCCAGCAGCTCGCTGACTAGCGGCCAAGAGACCCAGTACTTC; CDR3: CASSSLTSGQETQYF
J: TRBJ1-1; V: TRBV28; D: .; size: .; DNA: TGTGCCAGCGGCCCCCTGACATGGGTGGACACTGAAGCTTTCTTT; CDR3: CASGPLTWVDTEAFF
J: TRBJ2-5; V: TRBV27; D: .; size: .; DNA: TGTGCCAGCAGCTACTCAGGGTCAGAGACCCAGTACTTC; CDR3: CASSYSGSETQYF
J: TRBJ1-4; V: TRBV11-2; D: .; size: .; DNA: TGTGCCAGCAGCCCGGGTAATGAAAAACTGTTTTTT; CDR3: CASSPGNEKLFF
J: TRBJ2-3; V: TRBV9; D: TRBD2; size: .; DNA: TGTGCCAGCAGCCTCGGTGGGACTAGAGGCTCAGATACGCAGTATTTT; CDR3: CASSLGGTRGSDTQYF
J: TRBJ1-6; V: TRBV12-2; D: .; size: .; DNA: TGTGCAAGTCGCTTAACGGGAGGTTCACCCCTCCACTTT; CDR3: CASRLTGGSPLHF
J: TRBJ2-2; V: TRBV6-5; D: .; size: .; DNA: TGTGCCAGCACTGAACAGGCGAACACCGGGGAGCTGTTTTTT; CDR3: CASTEQANTGELFF
J: TRBJ1-1; V: TRBV27; D: TRBD1; size: once; DNA: TGTGCCAGCAGATCGGGACAGAAACTAAGGATCACTGAAGCTTTCTTT; CDR3: CASRSGQKLRITEAFF
J: TRBJ2-3; V: TRBV5-1; D: TRBD2; size: .; DNA: TGCGCCAGCAGCCTCTTCGCGGGGGGAATCACAGATACGCAGTATTTT; CDR3: CASSLFAGGITDTQYF
J: TRBJ2-6; V: TRBV28; D: .; size: .; DNA: TGTGCCAGCAGGGACTACCGGATCTCTGGGGCCAACGTCCTGACTTTC; CDR3: CASRDYRISGANVLTF
J: TRBJ2-2; V: TRBV29-1; D: .; size: .; DNA: TGCAGCGTTGCTACAGTGCTTACCGGGGAGCTGTTTTTT; CDR3: CSVATVLTGELFF
J: TRBJ1-2; V: TRBV9; D: .; size: .; DNA: TGTGCCAGCAGCGTCGGGGGGGAAGTAACCAACACCTTC; CDR3: CASSVGGEVTNTF
J: TRBJ1-2; V: TRBV11-2; D: TRBD1; size: .; DNA: TGTGCCAGCAGCCCGCTCACAGGGGGCGGCTATGGCTACACCTTC; CDR3: CASSPLTGGGYGYTF
J: TRBJ1-5; V: TRBV2; D: TRBD1; size: .; DNA: TGTGCCTGCTCTCGGGACAGCGACAATCAGCCCCAGCATTTT; CDR3: CACSRDSDNQPQHF
J: TRBJ1-6; V: TRBV11-2; D: .; size: .; DNA: TGTGCCAGCAGCTTAGGACACTCACCCCTCCACTTT; CDR3: CASSLGHSPLHF
J: TRBJ2-2; V: TRBV27; D: .; size: .; DNA: TGTGCCAGCAGTATCAGGGATACCGGGGAGCTGTTTTTT; CDR3: CASSIRDTGELFF
J: TRBJ2-2; V: TRBV6-1; D: .; size: .; DNA: TGTGCCACCCCTCGGGACACCGGGGAGCTGTTTTTT; CDR3: CATPRDTGELFF
J: TRBJ1-5; V: TRBV6-5; D: TRBD1; size: .; DNA: TGTGCCAGCAAGACAGGGTTGGAGGGTCAGCCCCAGCATTTT; CDR3: CASKTGLEGQPQHF
J: TRBJ2-2; V: TRBV11-1; D: .; size: .; DNA: TGTGCCAGCAGCTTAAATCGAGCGGCCGGGGAGCTGTTTTTT; CDR3: CASSLNRAAGELFF